This is a list of T cell receptor beta chains from one sample in a study of technical replicates of blood from a handful of donors. Some clones are missing from TCRdb's copy, which holds only in-frame ones; the method was immunoSEQ multiplex PCR. The sample yields roughly 92,000 clones, roughly 95% seen once. The source material was T cells isolated from PBMCs. The receptors shown here come from a human donor in good health. CDR3s include the opening cysteine and the closing phenylalanine or tryptophan. A D gene is named only where the DNA matches it firmly. The size entry is marked missing in some rows and otherwise reads once, few, many or a size class.

clone_size	v_call	j_call	d_call	cdr3_length	cdr3_nt	cdr3_aa
once	TRBV28	TRBJ2-7	-	17	TGTGCCAGCAGTTTCCCCCCTACTAGATTAGCAGGCCACGAGCAGTACTTC	CASSFPPTRLAGHEQYF
-	TRBV6-1	TRBJ1-5	-	14	TGTGCCAGCAATGAAAGACAGCGAGTATGGCCCCAGCATTTT	CASNERQRVWPQHF
once	TRBV2	TRBJ1-2	-	13	TGTGCCAGCAGTGCGGGGGAGGGTTATGGCTACACCTTC	CASSAGEGYGYTF
-	TRBV6-1	TRBJ1-3	-	14	TGTGCCAGCAGTGAAGGTAGTTCTGGAAACACCATATATTTT	CASSEGSSGNTIYF
-	TRBV2	TRBJ2-3	TRBD2	15	TGTGCCAGCAGTGGGGGGACTAGAGAAAGACTGGCGCAGTATTTT	CASSGGTRERLAQYF
-	TRBV7-9	TRBJ2-7	-	11	TGTGCCAGCAGCGATACTTACGAGCAGTACTTC	CASSDTYEQYF
-	TRBV19	TRBJ2-1	TRBD2	16	TGTGCCAGTAGTACACTAGCGGGAGGATCGGGAAATGAGCAGTTCTTC	CASSTLAGGSGNEQFF
-	TRBV7-2	TRBJ2-1	TRBD2	14	TGTGCCAGCAGCTTAGGTGGTAGCGGGAGGGAGCAGTTCTTC	CASSLGGSGREQFF
-	TRBV11-3	TRBJ1-3	TRBD1	14	TGTGCCAGCAGCCGGGGACAGTCTGGAAACACCATATATTTT	CASSRGQSGNTIYF
-	TRBV6-1	TRBJ1-4	-	13	TGTGCCTCATCGACAGACCCAAATGAAAAACTGTTTTTT	CASSTDPNEKLFF
-	TRBV29-1	TRBJ1-1	-	15	TGCAGCGTTGAAGGCTTGCAGGGAATGGGGACTGAAGCTTTCTTT	CSVEGLQGMGTEAFF
-	TRBV7-3	TRBJ2-1	-	15	TGTGCCAGCACCTGTGGGTGGAGCTCCTACAATGAGCAGTTCTTC	CASTCGWSSYNEQFF
-	TRBV5-4	TRBJ2-6	-	13	TGTGCCAGCAGCGTAGCGGGGGCCAACGTCCTGACTTTC	CASSVAGANVLTF
-	TRBV4-3	TRBJ2-2	-	13	TGCGCCAGCAGCCATTACAGTTCCGGGGAGCTGTTTTTT	CASSHYSSGELFF
-	TRBV30	TRBJ2-3	-	15	TGTGCCTGGAGTGGGTTGGCAGGGGGGACAGATACGCAGTATTTT	CAWSGLAGGTDTQYF
-	TRBV19	TRBJ2-7	TRBD1	15	TGTGCCAGTAGTCCCATCCGACAGGGAATCTACGAGCAGTACTTC	CASSPIRQGIYEQYF
-	TRBV6-5	TRBJ1-4	-	13	TGTGCCAGCAGAGCCGGAGGGGCGGAAAAACTGTTTTTT	CASRAGGAEKLFF
-	TRBV7-8	TRBJ1-5	TRBD1	15	TGTGCCAGCAGCCTTACAGGGGGGCGCAATCAGCCCCAGCATTTT	CASSLTGGRNQPQHF
-	TRBV7-9	TRBJ1-2	TRBD1	15	TGTGCCAGCAGCACCGGGACAGCTCTTCCCTATGGCTACACCTTC	CASSTGTALPYGYTF
few	TRBV6-6	TRBJ1-5	-	12	TGTGCCAGCAGTTCGGGAGGGGAGCCCCAGCATTTT	CASSSGGEPQHF
-	TRBV6-5	TRBJ1-3	-	12	TGTGCCAGCAGGCAGGGGGGAAACACCATATATTTT	CASRQGGNTIYF
once	TRBV29-1	TRBJ1-2	TRBD1	15	TGCAGCGTTGAAGTTTTGGGACAGGGGAGGGGCGGCTACACCTTC	CSVEVLGQGRGGYTF
once	TRBV18	TRBJ2-7	TRBD1	14	TGTGCCAGCTCACCACTGGGACAGCCCTACGAGCAGTACTTC	CASSPLGQPYEQYF
-	TRBV29-1	TRBJ2-7	-	12	TGCAGCGTTGAGGGACTCTCCTACGAGCAGTACTTC	CSVEGLSYEQYF
-	TRBV7-8	TRBJ2-5	TRBD2	15	TGTGCCAGCAACCTTCTCTTGACTAGCGGTGGGACCCAGTACTTC	CASNLLLTSGGTQYF
-	TRBV7-2	TRBJ1-1	-	15	TGTGCCAGCAGCTTAAGGTCGGGGGGGAACACTGAAGCTTTCTTT	CASSLRSGGNTEAFF
-	TRBV19	TRBJ1-2	TRBD1	13	TGTGCCAGTAGCCGGGACAGGGGGCCTGGCTACACCTTC	CASSRDRGPGYTF
-	TRBV5-1	TRBJ1-5	-	14	TGCGCCAGCAGCTTGCTGGGGGGAGGTCAGCCCCAGCATTTT	CASSLLGGGQPQHF
-	TRBV6-5	TRBJ2-7	-	15	TGTGCCAGCAGTTACGAGGCAGGAGGCACCTACGAGCAGTACTTC	CASSYEAGGTYEQYF
-	TRBV19	TRBJ2-1	TRBD2	16	TGTGCCAGTAGAACTAGCGGGCTGAGCTCCTACAATGAGCAGTTCTTC	CASRTSGLSSYNEQFF
-	TRBV27	TRBJ2-2	TRBD1	13	TGTGCCAGCAGTTTAGGCAGGGGGGGGGAGCTGTTTTTT	CASSLGRGGELFF
-	TRBV9	TRBJ1-1	TRBD1	17	TGTGCCAGCAGCGTAGGAGGGGGCAGGGGGTCTGGCACTGAAGCTTTCTTT	CASSVGGGRGSGTEAFF
few	TRBV6-5	TRBJ1-2	TRBD1	16	TGTGCCAGCAGTTACCGGGGACAGGGCGAAGGAGATGGCTACACCTTC	CASSYRGQGEGDGYTF
once	TRBV19	TRBJ2-7	TRBD1	12	TGTGCCAGTCGAGACAGGGCCCTCGAGCAGTACTTC	CASRDRALEQYF
-	TRBV5-1	TRBJ2-1	TRBD2	12	TGCGCCAGCAGCTGGACTAGCAATGAGCAGTTCTTC	CASSWTSNEQFF
-	TRBV7-3	TRBJ1-2	-	13	TGTGCCAGCAGCGAAACGGGGGATGATGGCTACACCTTC	CASSETGDDGYTF
once	TRBV4-1	TRBJ2-5	-	14	TGCGCCAGCAGCCAAGATAAGGGGGAAGAGACCCAGTACTTC	CASSQDKGEETQYF
-	TRBV12-5	TRBJ2-5	TRBD2	16	TGTGCTAGTGCCCCCGTAGCGGGCTGGTACCAAGAGACCCAGTACTTC	CASAPVAGWYQETQYF
-	TRBV5-8	TRBJ1-5	-	15	TGTGCCAGCAGCCCGTGGGGCTATAGCAATCAGCCCCAGCATTTT	CASSPWGYSNQPQHF
-	TRBV4-1	TRBJ2-7	TRBD2	17	TGCGCCAGCAGCCAAGTGGGACTAGCGGGAGTAGCCTACGAGCAGTACTTC	CASSQVGLAGVAYEQYF
once	TRBV5-1	TRBJ2-3	TRBD2	17	TGCGCCAGCAGCTTGAAATGGACTAGCAGGGGCACAGATACGCAGTATTTT	CASSLKWTSRGTDTQYF
-	TRBV5-1	TRBJ1-2	TRBD1	14	TGCGCCAGCAGCTTGGATGGGACAGGCTATGGCTACACCTTC	CASSLDGTGYGYTF
-	TRBV7-9	TRBJ2-1	TRBD1	15	TGTGCCAGCAGGGGGGACAGTTTTTCCTACAATGAGCAGTTCTTC	CASRGDSFSYNEQFF
once	TRBV2	TRBJ2-7	TRBD2	14	TGTGCCAGCAGTGAGGGACTAGCGGGTTACGAGCAGTACTTC	CASSEGLAGYEQYF
-	TRBV9	TRBJ1-3	-	17	TGTGCCAGCAGCGTTGGACTGTCCCTCAGCTCTGGAAACACCATATATTTT	CASSVGLSLSSGNTIYF
-	TRBV28	TRBJ2-5	TRBD2	15	TGTGCCAGCAGTCCCGGACTAGCGGGAGTGGGGACCCAGTACTTC	CASSPGLAGVGTQYF
-	TRBV29-1	TRBJ2-2	TRBD1	14	TGCAGCGTATCGGGACAGGCGGGCACCGGGGAGCTGTTTTTT	CSVSGQAGTGELFF
-	TRBV11-3	TRBJ2-7	TRBD1	14	TGTGCCAGCAGCTCAAGGGACAGGAGGGATGAGCAGTACTTC	CASSSRDRRDEQYF